One and the same sample provided the 22 T cell receptor beta chains below, sequenced in a study of blood T cell repertoires in COVID-19. Clones were sequenced by immunoSEQ multiplex PCR, and TCRdb holds only the in-frame ones, with some missing. The sample yields 150,000 to 180,000 clones, about 90% seen once. Sample: peripheral blood. All receptors derive from a man over 45 with acute or convalescent COVID-19.

The chain links TRBV6-5 to TRBJ1-6; 8 bases fit TRBD1. The CDR3 sequence is 15 residues long. With 5 bases clipped from V and 7 bases from J, the junction kept 7 bases outside the gene matches. CDR1 and CDR2 from the germline V gene are MNHEY and SVGAGI. The CDR3 sequence: CASSPRQGWNSPLHF. For the CDR3, the DNA is TGTGCCAGCAGTCCAAGACAGGGGTGGAATTCACCCCTCCACTTT.

The V gene is TRBV28, the J gene TRBJ2-7, with no clear D. CDR3 length: 11 amino acids. Per the germline V gene, CDR1 is MDHEN and CDR2 is SYDVKM. Trimming pared 8 bases from V and 2 bases from J, leaving 7 bases between. The CDR3 protein is CASAAAYEQYV. CDR3 sequence (DNA): TGTGCCAGCGCTGCAGCCTACGAGCAGTACGTC.

The chain combines TRBV5-1 with TRBJ1-1; D is uncertain. V was clipped by 0 bases and J by 1 base, with 4 bases between them. The CDR3 totals 13 residues. Germline V lookup: CDR1 SGHRS, CDR2 YFSETQ. CDR3 sequence (DNA): TGCGCCAGCAGCTTGGCAGGGAACACTGAAGCTTTCTTT. Translation gives CASSLAGNTEAFF.

This clone is a singleton in its sample. The rearrangement joins TRBV9 to TRBJ2-7; D perhaps matches TRBD2 (5 bases). This CDR3 contains 13 residues. Germline V gene lookup returns CDR1 SGDLS and CDR2 YYNGEE. V lost 4 bases to trimming and J lost 5 bases, with 13 bases between them. The CDR3 coding sequence is TGTGCCAGCAGCTACGGGGATTGGAACGAGCAGTACTTC. It translates to CASSYGDWNEQYF.

The V call is TRBV6-2 or TRBV6-3, the J call TRBJ2-7, with 8 bases lining up with TRBD1. With 2 bases clipped from V and 6 bases from J, the junction kept 3 bases outside the gene matches. This CDR3 contains 13 residues. Germline V lookup: CDR1 MNHEY, CDR2 SVGEGT. The CDR3 DNA is TGTGCCAGCAGTTACACCACAGGGGGCGAGCAGTACGTC. It specifies CASSYTTGGEQYV.

This clone was recorded once. The chain carries TRBV6-6 and TRBJ2-1; TRBD2 aligns across 8 bases. CDR3 length equals 15 residues. Germline trimming cut 0 bases from V and 7 bases from J; bases unmatched to any gene: 5. CDR1 is MNHNY and CDR2 is SVGAGI in the germline V gene (reference sequence). The CDR3: CASSYSVLAGNEQFF. The CDR3 bases are TGTGCCAGCAGTTACTCTGTTTTAGCGGGGAATGAGCAGTTCTTC.

V is TRBV19 and J is TRBJ1-6, with a weak D call TRBD1 (5 bases). From germline, CDR1 is LNHDA and CDR2 SQIVND (reference sequence). This CDR3 has 12 amino acids. V was shortened by 7 bases and J by 13 bases, with 14 bases between the two germline ends. The CDR3 protein is CASKGYREPLHF. The CDR3 DNA reads as TGTGCCAGTAAGGGGTATCGAGAGCCCCTCCACTTT.

The chain couples TRBV19 to TRBJ1-1; 9 nucleotides agree with TRBD1. The CDR3 loop spans 13 amino acids. V was clipped by 6 bases and J by 3 bases; unmatched bases: 2. The germline CDR1 and CDR2 sequences are LNHDA and SQIVND (reference sequence). This CDR3 reads CASRWTGDTEAFF. DNA for the CDR3: TGTGCCAGTAGGTGGACAGGGGACACTGAAGCTTTCTTT. The whole variable domain, remainder taken from reference TRBV19 and TRBJ1-1, is DGGITQSPKYLFRKEGQNVTLSCEQNLNHDAMYWYRQDPGQGLRLIYYSQIVNDFQKGDIAEGYSVSREKKESFPLTVTSAQKNPTAFYLCASRWTGDTEAFFGQGTRLTVV.

The rearrangement uses TRBV2 and TRBJ2-6, with D unresolved. V dropped 11 bases and J dropped 0 bases, with 14 bases sitting between them. The CDR3 is 15 amino acids. The V gene's germline CDR1 is SNHLY and CDR2 FYNNEI. CDR3 sequence: CAGGPSPSGANVLTF. In DNA, the CDR3 is TGTGCCGGCGGCCCCAGCCCCTCTGGGGCCAACGTCCTGACTTTC.

CDR3 sequence reads: CASSLSVGPREQYV. In DNA form, the CDR3 reads TGTGCCAGCAGTTTATCTGTGGGTCCTAGAGAGCAGTACGTC. This sequence joins TRBV28 and TRBJ2-7, with D unclear. This CDR3 contains 14 residues. Trimming shortened V by 1 base and J by 7 bases, and 14 bases separated the two germline ends. From germline, CDR1 is MDHEN and CDR2 SYDVKM.

The genes are TRBV10-1 and TRBJ1-3; D remains unclear. The CDR3 length is 15 residues. Germline CDR1 WNHNN, CDR2 SYGVQD (reference sequence). The V gene lost 4 bases and the J gene lost 0 bases, with 10 bases spanning the gap. The CDR3: CASSADNYSGNTIYF. Written as DNA, the CDR3 is TGCGCCAGCAGTGCTGACAATTACTCTGGAAACACCATATATTTT.

The rearrangement joins TRBV14 to TRBJ2-3, with 8 positions matching TRBD1. CDR3 length equals 14 residues. The ends lost 1 base at V and 7 bases at J; junction bases unmatched: 4. Germline CDR1 SGHDN, CDR2 FVKESK. The CDR3 here is CASSQGQGRNTQYF. The CDR3, as DNA: TGTGCCAGCAGCCAAGGACAGGGGAGAAATACGCAGTATTTT.

This rearrangement joins TRBV10-3 to TRBJ2-3; 13 nucleotides line up with TRBD2. The CDR3 runs to 19 residues. J lost 6 bases, V lost 0 bases, and 12 bases had no gene match. The germline V gene has CDR1 ENHRY and CDR2 SYGVKD. CDR3 residues: CAISESARLAGGSLDTQYF. CDR3 coding DNA: TGTGCCATCAGTGAGTCGGCCAGACTAGCGGGAGGATCACTGGATACGCAGTATTTT.

The chain joins TRBV27 to TRBJ2-7; TRBD1 matches at 8 bases. V lost 2 bases to trimming and J lost 2 bases; unmatched junction nucleotides: 2. The V gene's germline CDR1 is MNHEY and CDR2 SMNVEV (reference sequence). The CDR3 contains 14 residues. Here the CDR3 reads CASSLRGQAYEQYF. CDR3 nucleotide sequence: TGTGCCAGCAGTTTAAGGGGACAGGCCTACGAGCAGTACTTC.

V gene TRBV6-5 combines with J gene TRBJ1-5; 9 nucleotides align to TRBD1. CDR3 size: 14 residues. The J segment lost 6 bases and the V segment lost 6 bases, leaving 6 bases of the junction unmatched. Germline V CDR1 and CDR2: MNHEY, SVGAGI. Written as DNA, the CDR3 is TGTGCCAGCAGGAAACCGACAGGGGGTCAGCCCCAGCATTTT. Translating it yields CASRKPTGGQPQHF.

The gene calls are TRBV7-9 and TRBJ2-1; 12 bases are a match to TRBD2. The CDR3 has 15 amino acids. V lost 2 bases to trimming and J lost 8 bases; unmatched junction nucleotides: 4. Germline lookup yields CDR1 SEHNR and CDR2 FQNEAQ (reference sequence). The CDR3 loop reads CASSLLAGGPDEQFF. The CDR3 region has the DNA TGTGCCAGCAGCTTACTAGCGGGAGGGCCAGATGAGCAGTTCTTC.

The chain combines TRBV6-5 with TRBJ1-1; D remains ambiguous. The length of the CDR3 is 13 residues. With 4 bases removed from V and 4 bases from J, the gap between germline ends came to 10 bases. Germline V gene sequence: CDR1 MNHEY, CDR2 SVGAGI. CDR3 protein: CASSFIGRTEAFF. For the CDR3, the DNA is TGTGCCAGCAGTTTTATCGGTCGCACTGAAGCTTTCTTT.

The chain has TRBV21-1 and TRBJ1-2. TRBV21-1 is flagged as a pseudogene. The CDR3 length is 16 residues. The CDR3 region is CARLFREGGIYYGYTF. The CDR3 nucleotides read TGTGCCAGGCTTTTCCGCGAGGGGGGGATTTACTATGGCTACACCTTC.

The gene calls are TRBV7-8 and TRBJ1-2, with a tentative D call TRBD1 (5 bases). The germline V gene encodes CDR1 SGHVS and CDR2 FQNEAQ. This CDR3 contains 16 residues. V lost 0 bases and J 4 bases, leaving 15 bases between the germline ends. The CDR3 coding sequence is TGTGCCAGCAGCTTAGCGTCCCCAGGGCTAAGCTATGGCTACACCTTC. This sequence encodes CASSLASPGLSYGYTF.

The chain links TRBV19 to TRBJ2-7, with D hard to call. V lost 5 bases, J lost 1 base, and 9 bases lay in between. The germline CDR1 and CDR2 sequences are LNHDA and SQIVND (reference sequence). This CDR3 spans 13 amino acids. The CDR3 DNA sequence: TGTGCCAGTAGTCACTCGACTTCCTACGAGCAGTACTTC. This translates into CASSHSTSYEQYF.

The chain has TRBV6-2 or TRBV6-3 and TRBJ2-7, with D maybe TRBD2 (6 bases). V dropped 2 bases and J dropped 6 bases, with 11 bases sitting between them. CDR3 length: 13 residues. Germline CDR1 and CDR2: MNHEY and SVGEGT. The CDR3 coding sequence is TGTGCCAGCAGTTACGGGAGGTGGGTCGAGCAGTACGTC. Its translation is CASSYGRWVEQYV.

This clone was detected once. The chain joins TRBV6-2 or TRBV6-3 to TRBJ2-3; 11 bases align to TRBD2. J gave up 4 bases and V 4 bases, and 7 bases lay outside the gene matches. The CDR3 spans 16 residues. CDR1 is MNHEY, CDR2 SVGEGT, per germline. The CDR3 here is CASSSLAGGPSDTQYF. The CDR3 bases are TGTGCCAGCAGTTCCTTAGCGGGGGGGCCATCAGATACGCAGTATTTT.